The source of this T cell receptor beta chain is a study of sequential checkpoint blockade in melanoma. The sample's treatment: randomized to nivolumab then ipilimumab (arm A) or the reverse (arm B). From thawed PBMCs, live CD3+CD8+ cells negative for CD19 and CD56 were sorted. The CDR3 is made up of 14 amino acids. Deletions cut 3 bases from V and 4 bases from J, with 12 bases between. Germline lookup yields CDR1 LNHDA and CDR2 SQIVND (reference sequence). TCRdb's table, derived via immunoSEQ multiplex PCR, lists solely in-frame clones and lacks some. The table shows 40,000 or so clones, with roughly 89% occurring only once.

This clonotype was obtained from a human donor with melanoma. The sample here was CD8+ T cells sorted from blood (inferred from file names), taken from a patient given nivolumab and ipilimumab in sequence. V gene TRBV19 combines with J gene TRBJ1-1; D may be TRBD1 (5 bases). The CDR3 nucleotides read TGTGCCAGTAGTATCGGGGGACGGGGCACTGAAGCTTTCTTT. Translating gives CASSIGGRGTEAFF. The entire variable domain, with the rest obtained from reference TRBV19 and TRBJ1-1, is as follows: DGGITQSPKYLFRKEGQNVTLSCEQNLNHDAMYWYRQDPGQGLRLIYYSQIVNDFQKGDIAEGYSVSREKKESFPLTVTSAQKNPTAFYLCASSIGGRGTEAFFGQGTRLTVV.